A single sample gave rise to the 22 T cell receptor beta chains below, sequenced in a study of blood T cell repertoires in COVID-19. Profiled with immunoSEQ multiplex PCR; TCRdb holds only in-frame clones, not every one. The data show fewer than 450,000 clones, 88% seen once. Sample: peripheral blood. All receptors come from a woman aged 50 to 65 with COVID-19, enrolled during active disease.

The chain links TRBV3-1 (or the pseudogene TRBV3-2) to TRBJ2-1; TRBD1 matches at 12 bases. The V segment lost 4 bases and the J segment 8 bases; nucleotides outside the gene matches: 9. The CDR3 contains 16 residues. Germline V gene sequence: CDR1 LGHDT, CDR2 YNNKEL (reference sequence). The CDR3 loop is CASSPDLGQGAHEQFF. The CDR3 DNA follows: TGTGCCAGCAGCCCCGACCTGGGACAGGGGGCCCATGAGCAGTTCTTC.

The CDR3 nucleotides read TGTGCCTGGAGTGTAGTTCTAGGGACTCGCCAGCCCCAGCATTTT. Translation gives CAWSVVLGTRQPQHF. The rearrangement joins TRBV30 to TRBJ1-5, with D perhaps matching TRBD1 (5 bases). With 0 bases removed from V and 7 bases from J, the gap between germline ends came to 16 bases. Germline CDR1 is GTSNPN and CDR2 is SVGIG (reference sequence). The CDR3 length is 15 residues.

The chain couples TRBV3-1 (or the pseudogene TRBV3-2) to TRBJ1-6; 8 positions match TRBD1. CDR1 and CDR2 (germline): LGHDT, YNNKEL (reference sequence). Trimming took 4 bases from V and 4 from J; bases not matched to a gene: 3. This CDR3 spans 15 amino acids. The CDR3 nucleotides are TGTGCCAGCAGCCGCCGGGACAGGTATAATTCACCCCTCCACTTT. Its translation is CASSRRDRYNSPLHF.

V is TRBV4-2 and J is TRBJ2-3; 11 positions match TRBD2. V lost 4 bases to trimming and J lost 3 bases; unmatched junction nucleotides: 12. The CDR3 has 18 residues. Per the germline V gene, CDR1 is LGHNA and CDR2 is YNFKEQ. The chain's CDR3 is CASSLTLRASGGTDTQYF. CDR3 DNA: TGTGCCAGCAGCCTTACACTGAGGGCTAGCGGGGGGACAGATACGCAGTATTTT.

The chain is built from TRBV18 and TRBJ2-1; 13 bases map to TRBD2. Germline-derived CDR1 and CDR2 are KGHSH and LQKENI. This CDR3 is 15 amino acids long. V shed 3 bases, J shed 9 bases, and the junction held 5 bases outside the gene matches. The CDR3 sequence is CASSPGTSGVREQFF. Here the CDR3 DNA reads TGTGCCAGCTCACCCGGGACTAGCGGGGTACGTGAGCAGTTCTTC.

V gene TRBV24-1 combines with J gene TRBJ2-5, with D unresolved. CDR1 and CDR2 from the germline V gene are KGHDR and SFDVKD. V lost 0 bases and J 10 bases, leaving 11 bases between the germline ends. The CDR3 length is 13 residues. This CDR3 reads CATSDLQDVGQYF. The DNA of the CDR3 is TGTGCCACCAGTGATTTGCAGGATGTGGGCCAGTACTTC.

The chain links TRBV4-1 to TRBJ1-2; TRBD1 is a possible D gene (5 bases). Germline V gene data show CDR1 as MGHRA and CDR2 as YSYEKL. The V end was cut by 1 base, the J end by 4 bases, with 19 bases between. The CDR3 runs to 17 residues. CDR3 sequence: CASSQGSGRVSAYGYTF. Here the CDR3 DNA reads TGCGCCAGCAGCCAAGGGTCAGGGAGGGTCAGCGCCTATGGCTACACCTTC.

This clone was detected only a few times. The rearrangement uses TRBV21-1 and TRBJ1-6; the table calls TRBD1, which could not be checked here. TRBV21-1 is deemed a pseudogene. The CDR3 covers 21 residues. The DNA for the CDR3 is TGTGCCAGCAGGAAAAGGGCCCCGGACAGGGGTCCGATCCTTTATAATTCACCCCTCCACTTT. It encodes CASRKRAPDRGPILYNSPLHF.

The CDR3: CASSDRNTGELFF. The CDR3 DNA is TGTGCCAGCAGTGACAGAAACACCGGGGAGCTGTTTTTT. J is TRBJ2-2 and V is TRBV6-1; D not resolved. With 3 bases removed from V and 2 bases from J, the gap between germline ends came to 4 bases. Germline V CDR1 and CDR2: MNHNS, SASEGT. This CDR3 spans 13 amino acids.

The chain has TRBV28 and TRBJ1-2; 8 bases agree with TRBD1. The CDR3 is 15 amino acids. Trimming removed 5 bases from V and 4 bases from J; junction bases left unmatched: 9. Germline CDR1 reads MDHEN; CDR2 reads SYDVKM. The CDR3 DNA is TGTGCCAGCAGTGAGGACTTCAGGGGGCTCTATGGCTACACCTTC. It translates to CASSEDFRGLYGYTF.

This clone was counted a few times. The chain employs TRBV28 and TRBJ1-6; no definite D call. Deletions cut 4 bases from V and 5 bases from J, with 12 bases between. The CDR3 runs to 15 residues. CDR1 is MDHEN, CDR2 SYDVKM, per germline. Here the CDR3 reads CASSSPMGDNSPLHF. In nucleotides, the CDR3 is TGTGCCAGCAGTTCCCCCATGGGAGATAATTCACCCCTCCACTTT.

For this clone: In the same sample, other DNA sequences code for this CDR3. V gene TRBV5-6 combines with J gene TRBJ2-7, with 8 bases lining up with TRBD1. The CDR3 runs 14 residues. The junction had 3 bases not matched to a gene; V was cut back by 4 bases and J by 0 bases. Germline assignment: CDR1 SGHDT and CDR2 YYEEEE. The CDR3 bases are TGTGCCAGCAGCCTGACAGGGGCCTCCTACGAGCAGTACTTC. Translation: CASSLTGASYEQYF.

This clone has just one count. The CDR3 DNA reads as TGTGCCACGAAGTCATCAGGGGGAGAATTCTACGAGCAGTACTTC. This codes for CATKSSGGEFYEQYF. The chain combines TRBV19 with TRBJ2-7; TRBD1 aligns across 7 bases. The germline gives CDR1 LNHDA, CDR2 SQIVND (reference sequence). Losses at the gene ends were 10 bases for V and 3 bases for J; bases not matched to a gene: 15. The CDR3 consists of 15 residues.

The chain is built from TRBV7-8 and TRBJ2-3; D is unresolved. This CDR3 has 13 amino acids. Between the trimmed V and J ends, which lost 6 bases and 0 bases, there was a span of 7 bases. Germline V gene sequence: CDR1 SGHVS, CDR2 FQNEAQ. CDR3: CASSPTSTDTQYF. CDR3 coding DNA: TGTGCCAGCAGTCCTACGAGCACAGATACGCAGTATTTT.

The chain links TRBV30 to TRBJ1-1, with D tentatively TRBD1 (5 bases). This CDR3 is built from 16 residues. CDR1 and CDR2 (germline): GTSNPN, SVGIG (reference sequence). V was trimmed by 4 bases and J by 3 bases, leaving 21 bases between them. The CDR3 DNA reads as TGTGCCTGGACCCTGGAGGGGTTCAAGAGGGACACTGAAGCTTTCTTT. Translation gives CAWTLEGFKRDTEAFF.

The chain couples TRBV5-4 to TRBJ1-2; 7 bases line up with TRBD1. Per germline, CDR1 SGHNT and CDR2 YYREEE (reference sequence). V lost 4 bases and J lost 1; bases outside the gene matches: 1. The CDR3 consists of 13 residues. CDR3 coding DNA: TGTGCCAGCAGCCGGGACAGTAACTATGGCTACACCTTC. Translating it yields CASSRDSNYGYTF.

Here the CDR3 reads CASSLRVGLRGYNEQFF. In DNA form, the CDR3 reads TGCGCCAGCAGCTTGAGAGTTGGCCTAAGGGGCTACAATGAGCAGTTCTTC. This chain connects TRBV5-1 to TRBJ2-1; D possibly corresponds to TRBD1 (5 bases). V lost 1 base to trimming and J lost 3 bases, with 17 bases between them. The CDR3 runs 17 residues. Germline V gives CDR1 SGHRS, CDR2 YFSETQ.

The V call is TRBV2, the J call TRBJ1-1, with 12 bases matching TRBD1. The CDR3 covers 15 residues. J was trimmed by 4 bases and V by 6 bases; bases with no gene match: 6. CDR1 and CDR2 from the germline V gene are SNHLY and FYNNEI. The CDR3 here is CASSGTGGAGTEAFF. In nucleotides, the CDR3 is TGTGCCAGCAGCGGGACAGGGGGCGCGGGCACTGAAGCTTTCTTT.

This chain connects TRBV15 to TRBJ1-2, with D hard to call. V lost 2 bases to trimming and J lost 8 bases, with 15 bases between them. The CDR3 has 14 amino acids. The germline V gene has CDR1 LNHNV and CDR2 YYDKDF (reference sequence). The CDR3 sequence: CATSRQTDLRGYTF. CDR3 DNA sequence: TGTGCCACCAGCAGACAGACCGATCTGAGGGGCTACACCTTC.

This rearrangement joins TRBV15 to TRBJ2-7, with TRBD2 as a possible D gene (7 bases). This CDR3 is 13 amino acids long. Per germline, CDR1 LNHNV and CDR2 YYDKDF (reference sequence). Trimming pared 5 bases from V and 7 bases from J, leaving 15 bases between. The CDR3 is CATSPRGGREQYF. DNA of the CDR3: TGTGCCACCAGCCCGAGGGGGGGGCGTGAGCAGTACTTC. The whole variable domain, remainder taken from reference TRBV15 and TRBJ2-7, is DAMVIQNPRYQVTQFGKPVTLSCSQTLNHNVMYWYQQKSSQAPKLLFHYYDKDFNNEADTPDNFQSRRPNTSFCFLDIRSPGLGDTAMYLCATSPRGGREQYFGPGTRLTVT.

The chain combines TRBV30 with TRBJ2-7; 7 bases are a match to TRBD2. Germline CDR1 is GTSNPN and CDR2 is SVGIG (reference sequence). J gave up 3 bases and V 3 bases, and 8 bases lay outside the gene matches. The CDR3 is 14 amino acids. The CDR3 coding sequence is TGTGCCTGGAGCGTGGGGTGGGGGGGCTACGAGCAGTACTTC. Its protein is CAWSVGWGGYEQYF.

The chain is built from TRBV12-3 or TRBV12-4 and TRBJ1-1, with D unresolved. The CDR3 is made up of 12 amino acids. V was trimmed by 3 bases and J by 11 bases, leaving 13 bases between them. CDR3 sequence reads: CASSLLNFRAFF. CDR3 bases: TGTGCCAGCAGTTTGTTGAATTTCCGGGCTTTCTTT.